These T cell receptor beta chains were read from a single sample in a study of OX40 agonist ivuxolimab in advanced cancers. The protocol was immunoSEQ multiplex PCR, while the TCRdb copy is restricted to in-frame clones and leaves out a portion. The sample records about 14,000 clones, approximately 84% being singletons. The input for sequencing was CD4+ or CD8+ T cells sorted from blood, taken in a trial of the OX40 agonist ivuxolimab. These receptors all come from an adult with an advanced solid tumor such as melanoma, head and neck, liver or kidney cancer. Both conserved end residues are part of each CDR3. The D gene is left open where the match is weak. Some rows mark clone size as missing; the rest say once, few, many or name a class of expanded clone.

>TRBV27|TRBD1|NA|TRBJ2-7
TGTGCCAGCAGGACCTCGGGACAGGACTTTATCTTC
CASRTSGQDFIF
>TRBV7-3|NA|NA|TRBJ2-1
TGTGCCAGCAGCTTAACTCTGGGAAATGAGCAGTTCTTC
CASSLTLGNEQFF
>TRBV27|TRBD2|NA|TRBJ2-5
TGTGCCAGCAGTTTTGGCCTAGCGGGAGAGAAGTACTTC
CASSFGLAGEKYF
>TRBV6-5|NA|NA|TRBJ2-3
TGTGCCAGCAACCCAACTACCGTGGGGGCAGATACGCAGTATTTT
CASNPTTVGADTQYF
>TRBV7-3|NA|few|TRBJ2-3
TGTGCCAGCAGCTACCTTGGCGGCACAGATACGCAGTATTTT
CASSYLGGTDTQYF
>TRBV28|TRBD1|NA|TRBJ1-1
TGTGCCAGCAGTTCGTCCCGGGACAGGGCCATGTGGACTGAAGCTTTCTTT
CASSSSRDRAMWTEAFF
>TRBV6-1|TRBD1|NA|TRBJ1-5
TGTGCCAGCAGTGAAGCGGACAGGGGGCAGCCCCAGCATTTT
CASSEADRGQPQHF
>TRBV27|TRBD2|once|TRBJ2-2
TGTGCCAGTCGGACTAGCGGGAGAGGGGACACCGGGGAGCTGTTTTTT
CASRTSGRGDTGELFF
>TRBV19|NA|medium-sized|TRBJ1-1
TGTGCCAGTAGGGCGAACACTGAAGCTTTCTTT
CASRANTEAFF
>TRBV19|TRBD2|NA|TRBJ2-7
TGTGCCAGTAGCTTCGGGGACTACTACGAGCAGTACTTC
CASSFGDYYEQYF
>TRBV6-4|NA|NA|TRBJ2-7
TGTGCCAGCAGCGCTGTCGACGAGCAGTACTTC
CASSAVDEQYF
>TRBV27|TRBD1|NA|TRBJ1-2
TGTGCCAGCAGTCCCCCAAGGGGGACAGGGTCGGGCTACACCTTC
CASSPPRGTGSGYTF
>TRBV5-1|NA|NA|TRBJ1-4
TGCGCCAGCAGCTTAGGCCCCCGACAGGAGGTTGAAAAACTGTTTTTT
CASSLGPRQEVEKLFF
>TRBV7-9|NA|NA|TRBJ2-7
TGTGCCAGCAGCTTCGGGACCTACGAGCAGTACTTC
CASSFGTYEQYF
>TRBV7-2|NA|NA|TRBJ1-4
TGTGCCAGCAGCCCTTATTCGTTTAATGAAAAACTGTTTTTT
CASSPYSFNEKLFF
>TRBV7-2|TRBD1|NA|TRBJ1-2
TGTGCCAGCAGCCGGACAGGAATTATTGGCTACACCTTC
CASSRTGIIGYTF
>TRBV12-5|TRBD1|NA|TRBJ2-1
TGTGCTAGTGGTTTTAGGGCAGGGGGCGATGAGCAGTTCTTC
CASGFRAGGDEQFF
>TRBV4-2|TRBD2|few|TRBJ2-3
TGTGCCAGCAGCCAAGATGGGGCGGGAGGGCCAGAGACGCAGTATTTT
CASSQDGAGGPETQYF
>TRBV28|TRBD2|once|TRBJ2-1
TGTGCCAGCAGCCGACGGGGGGACTATCACAATGAGCAGTTCTTC
CASSRRGDYHNEQFF
>TRBV6-5|NA|NA|TRBJ2-2
TGTGCCAGGGGCGGGGCCAAAGGGTCCACCGGGGAGCTGTTTTTT
CARGGAKGSTGELFF
>TRBV6-5|NA|NA|TRBJ1-1
TGTGCCAGCAGTTACTCGGACGGGACGGTGAACACTGAAGCTTTCTTT
CASSYSDGTVNTEAFF
>TRBV6-4|TRBD1|NA|TRBJ1-5
TGTGCCAGCAGTGTGAATCAGGGGGGCAAAAAGGCCCAGCATTTT
CASSVNQGGKKAQHF
>TRBV28|TRBD2|NA|TRBJ2-2
TGTGCCAGCAGTTTATTTACTAGCGGGGGTCGCGGGGAGCTGTTTTTT
CASSLFTSGGRGELFF
>TRBV13|TRBD2|NA|TRBJ2-2
TGTGCCAGCAGCTTCACTAGCGGGGTGGACGGGGAGCTGTTTTTT
CASSFTSGVDGELFF
>TRBV11-3|TRBD1|NA|TRBJ2-7
TGTGCCAGCAGCTACGACAGGGACTACGAGCAGTACTTC
CASSYDRDYEQYF
>TRBV27|NA|NA|TRBJ2-5
TGTGCCAGCAGTTGGGGCCAAGGGACCCAGTACTTC
CASSWGQGTQYF
>TRBV5-6|TRBD2|NA|TRBJ2-7
TGTGCCAGTTCGGGAAATAGCGGGAGGGATTACTACGAGCAGTACTTC
CASSGNSGRDYYEQYF
>TRBV28|NA|once|TRBJ1-6
TGTGCCAGCAGTTTAACGACGGCCACTAATTCACCCCTCCACTTT
CASSLTTATNSPLHF
>TRBV5-1|TRBD1|NA|TRBJ1-5
TGCGCCAGCAGCTTGGACGGGACAGGGAACGGCAATCAGCCCCAGCATTTT
CASSLDGTGNGNQPQHF
>TRBV28|NA|once|TRBJ2-7
TGTGCCAGCTCTCAGCGAACCTACGAGCAGTACTTC
CASSQRTYEQYF
>TRBV9|NA|NA|TRBJ2-5
TGTGCCAGCAGCTCCACAGGGATTCGGGAAGAGACCCAGTACTTC
CASSSTGIREETQYF
>TRBV29-1|TRBD2|NA|TRBJ2-2
TGCAGCGTCGCGGGGGGAAGACTAGCGAACACCGGGGAGCTGTTTTTT
CSVAGGRLANTGELFF
>TRBV11-2|TRBD2|once|TRBJ2-7
TGTGCCAGCAGCTTAGATCACGGACTAGCATTCGGGGCCACCGAGCAGTACTTC
CASSLDHGLAFGATEQYF
>TRBV11-1|TRBD2|NA|TRBJ2-5
TGTGCCAGCACTTCCCCGGGGGGGACGGGGGTAAGAGAGACCCAGTACTTC
CASTSPGGTGVRETQYF
>TRBV9|TRBD1|NA|TRBJ1-2
TGTGCCAGCAGCGTAAACCCGGACAGGGATAACTATGGCTACACCTTC
CASSVNPDRDNYGYTF
>TRBV6-5|TRBD2|NA|TRBJ2-1
TGTGCCAGCAGAGAGGGACTAACCTGGAATGAGCAGTTCTTC
CASREGLTWNEQFF
>TRBV6-1|TRBD1|NA|TRBJ1-5
TGTGCCGTACAGGGGTGGAATCAGCCCCAGCATTTT
CAVQGWNQPQHF
>TRBV21-1|NA|few|TRBJ1-2
TGTGCCAGCAGCAAAGATGGAGGTGACTATGGCTACACCTTC
CASSKDGGDYGYTF
>TRBV15|TRBD2|NA|TRBJ2-1
TGTGCCACCAGCAGAGGTTCGAGCGGGAGGGTTCCTAGGGGTGAGCAGTTCTTC
CATSRGSSGRVPRGEQFF
>TRBV30|NA|NA|TRBJ2-7
TGTGCCTGGAGTGACCTAATCTACGAGCAGTACTTC
CAWSDLIYEQYF
>TRBV14|NA|NA|TRBJ1-1
TGTGCCAGCAGCCAACTCGGGGGAGGATGGACTGAAGCTTTCTTT
CASSQLGGGWTEAFF
>TRBV13|NA|NA|TRBJ2-4
TGTGCCAGCAGCTCAAGGGGCGGGACAGAGAGGAGAGTAGCCAAAAACATTCAGTACTTC
CASSSRGGTERRVAKNIQYF
>TRBV5-8|NA|NA|TRBJ1-4
TGTGCCAGCAGCTTGGTTAAGGGCCGTTTAGGGTTTGCAACTAATGAAAAACTGTTTTTT
CASSLVKGRLGFATNEKLFF
>TRBV30|NA|NA|TRBJ2-7
TGTGCCTGGAGTGGCCGTGGGGACACAGGCTACGAGCAGTACTTC
CAWSGRGDTGYEQYF
>TRBV10-1|NA|NA|TRBJ2-3
TGCGCCAGCAGTCCCCCGGGACACCGCACAGATACGCAGTATTTT
CASSPPGHRTDTQYF
>TRBV12-5|TRBD2|once|TRBJ2-1
TGTGCTAGTGCCAGCCTCAGCGGGAGCGGCAATGAGCAGTTCTTC
CASASLSGSGNEQFF
>TRBV28|NA|once|TRBJ2-1
TGTGCCAGCAGTTTAGTGGGCAATGAGCAGTTCTTC
CASSLVGNEQFF
>TRBV27|TRBD1|medium-sized|TRBJ1-5
TGTGCCAGCAGTTGGACAGGGGGCGGCAATCAGCCCCAGCATTTT
CASSWTGGGNQPQHF
>TRBV27|NA|NA|TRBJ2-4
TGTGCCAGCAGTTTAGGCCTTACGGGCAAAAACATTCAGTACTTC
CASSLGLTGKNIQYF
>TRBV27|NA|NA|TRBJ1-5
TGTGCCAGCAGTTTATCGTGGCAGGGCCACAATCAGCCCCAGCATTTT
CASSLSWQGHNQPQHF
>TRBV6-1|NA|NA|TRBJ2-7
TGTGCCAGCAGCAAACCTGACATTGACTACTACGAGCAGTACTTC
CASSKPDIDYYEQYF